Detailed here is one T cell receptor (beta chain). Antigen specificity is unknown. The data belong to a study of beta chain features in type 1 diabetes. Overall study context: Healthy donors, compared against patients, showed similar age, gender and cell yields.

Findings and caveats of the study: All four CD4+ subsets of Type 1 diabetes patients contained TCRB CDR3s that were moderately but significantly shorter.

Sequenced material consisted of expressed TCRB transcripts (all of the isolated RNA was reverse transcribed). Clones were sequenced by immunoSEQ multiplex PCR, and TCRdb holds only the in-frame ones, with some missing. This sample has 250,000 to 350,000 clones; over 11% occur once, and the top ten carry over 0.015%. Germline V lookup: CDR1 SQVTM, CDR2 ANQGSEA. Trimming at V came to 3 bases and at J to 7 bases, leaving 3 bases not matched to a gene. The CDR3 length is 13 residues. Central memory, naive, regulatory and stem cell-like memory CD4+ cells were sorted by CD45RO/CCR7/CD25/CD127/CD95/CD27. The TCR sequence derives from a man under 40 with type 1 diabetes. The specimen sequenced was naive CD4+ T cells from blood. The rearrangement links TRBV29-1 to TRBJ2-1; 10 bases are a match to TRBD2. CDR3 in DNA: TGCAGCGTTGATGTACTAGCGGGAAATGAGCAGTTCTTC. Encoded protein: CSVDVLAGNEQFF.